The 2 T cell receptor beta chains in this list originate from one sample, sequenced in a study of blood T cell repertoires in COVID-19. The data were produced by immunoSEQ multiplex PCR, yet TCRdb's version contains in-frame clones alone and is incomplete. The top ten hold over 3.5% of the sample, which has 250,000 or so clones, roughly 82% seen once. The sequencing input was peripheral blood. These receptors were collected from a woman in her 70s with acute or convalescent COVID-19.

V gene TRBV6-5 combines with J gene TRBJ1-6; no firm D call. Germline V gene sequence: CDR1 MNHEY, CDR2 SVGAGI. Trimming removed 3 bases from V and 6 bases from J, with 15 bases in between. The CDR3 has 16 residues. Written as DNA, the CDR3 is TGTGCCAGCAGTTATGGAACAGCGGCACCTAATTCACCCCTCCACTTT. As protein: CASSYGTAAPNSPLHF.

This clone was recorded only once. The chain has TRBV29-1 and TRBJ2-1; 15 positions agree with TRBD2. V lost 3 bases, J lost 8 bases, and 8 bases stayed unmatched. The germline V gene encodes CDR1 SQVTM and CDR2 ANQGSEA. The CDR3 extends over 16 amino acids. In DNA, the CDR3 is TGCAGCGTTGAGGGGACTAGCGGGGGGCATAGGGATGAGCAGTTCTTC. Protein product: CSVEGTSGGHRDEQFF.